The clone carrying this TCR beta chain showed up just once. CDR3 length: 14 residues. Trimming at V came to 5 bases and at J to 4 bases, leaving 6 bases not matched to a gene. CDR1 and CDR2 from the germline V gene are SGDLS and YYNGEE. Clones were read by immunoSEQ multiplex PCR, and TCRdb kept only the in-frame ones, dropping some. The profile covers around 30,000 clones, with about 91% appearing a single time and approximately 10% taken by the ten largest. This record comes from a study of T cell changes during pregnancy in multiple sclerosis. The TCR sequence derives from a female donor with multiple sclerosis, enrolled in a pregnancy study. This chain joins TRBV9 and TRBJ2-7; 10 nucleotides match TRBD1. This material consisted of CD8+ T cells from peripheral blood mononuclear cells, taken in the second trimester of pregnancy. As DNA, the CDR3 is TGTGCCAGCAGTCCCCGGGACAGGGGTTACGAGCAGTACTTC. Translated: CASSPRDRGYEQYF.